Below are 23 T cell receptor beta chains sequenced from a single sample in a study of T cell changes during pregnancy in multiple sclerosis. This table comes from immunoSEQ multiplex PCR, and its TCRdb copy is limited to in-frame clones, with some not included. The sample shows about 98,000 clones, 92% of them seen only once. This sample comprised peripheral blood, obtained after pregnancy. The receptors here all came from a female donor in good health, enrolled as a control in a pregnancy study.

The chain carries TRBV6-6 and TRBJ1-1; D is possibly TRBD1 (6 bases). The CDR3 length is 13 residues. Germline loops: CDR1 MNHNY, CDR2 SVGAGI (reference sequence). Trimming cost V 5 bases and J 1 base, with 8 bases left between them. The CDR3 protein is CASSPQGNTEAFF. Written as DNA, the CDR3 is TGTGCCAGCAGTCCACAGGGGAACACTGAAGCTTTCTTT.

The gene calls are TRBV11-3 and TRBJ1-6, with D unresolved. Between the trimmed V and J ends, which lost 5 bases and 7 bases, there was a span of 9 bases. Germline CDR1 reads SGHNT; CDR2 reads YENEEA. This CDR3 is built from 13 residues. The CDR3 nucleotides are TGTGCCAGCAGCCAAGCCCCCAATTCACCCCTCCACTTT. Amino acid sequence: CASSQAPNSPLHF.

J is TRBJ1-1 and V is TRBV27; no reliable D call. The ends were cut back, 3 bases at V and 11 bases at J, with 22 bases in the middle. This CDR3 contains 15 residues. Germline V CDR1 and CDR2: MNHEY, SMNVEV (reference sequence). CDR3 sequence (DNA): TGTGCCAGCAGTTTTCTGGAGTCTGTCGGGTTCCGGGCTTTCTTT. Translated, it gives CASSFLESVGFRAFF.

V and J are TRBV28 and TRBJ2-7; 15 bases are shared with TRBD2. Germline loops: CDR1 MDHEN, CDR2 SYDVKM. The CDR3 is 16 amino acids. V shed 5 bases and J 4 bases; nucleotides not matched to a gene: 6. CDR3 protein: CASSGGTSGRRYEQYF. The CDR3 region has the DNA TGTGCCAGCAGTGGGGGGACTAGCGGGAGGAGATACGAGCAGTACTTC.

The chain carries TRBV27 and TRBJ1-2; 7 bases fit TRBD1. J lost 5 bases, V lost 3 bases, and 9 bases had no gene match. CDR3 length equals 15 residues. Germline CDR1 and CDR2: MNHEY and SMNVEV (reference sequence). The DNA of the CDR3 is TGTGCCAGCAGTTTGGCCCCGACAGGGAGTTATGGCTACACCTTC. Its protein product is CASSLAPTGSYGYTF.

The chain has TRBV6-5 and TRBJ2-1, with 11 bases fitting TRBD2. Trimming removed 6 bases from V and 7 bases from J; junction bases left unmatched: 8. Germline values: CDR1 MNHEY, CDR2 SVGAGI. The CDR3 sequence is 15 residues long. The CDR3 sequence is CASSTLAGGNNEQFF. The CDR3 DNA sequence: TGTGCCAGCAGCACCCTAGCGGGGGGTAATAATGAGCAGTTCTTC.

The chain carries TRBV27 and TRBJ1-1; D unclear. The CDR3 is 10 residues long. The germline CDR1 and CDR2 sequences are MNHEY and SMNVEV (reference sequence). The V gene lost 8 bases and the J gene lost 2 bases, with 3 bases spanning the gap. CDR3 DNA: TGTGCCAGCGGCAACACTGAAGCTTTCTTT. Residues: CASGNTEAFF.

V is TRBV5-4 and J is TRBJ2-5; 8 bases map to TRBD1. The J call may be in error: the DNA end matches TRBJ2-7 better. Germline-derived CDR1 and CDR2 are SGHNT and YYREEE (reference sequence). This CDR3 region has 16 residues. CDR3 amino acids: CASRRPGTGVPDEQYF. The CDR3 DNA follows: TGTGCCAGCAGACGGCCCGGGACAGGAGTTCCCGACGAGCAGTACTTC.

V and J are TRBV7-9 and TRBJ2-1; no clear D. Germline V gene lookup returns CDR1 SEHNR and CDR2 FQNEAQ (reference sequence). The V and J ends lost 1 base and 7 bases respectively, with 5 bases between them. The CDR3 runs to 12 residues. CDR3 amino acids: CASSLGANEQFF. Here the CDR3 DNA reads TGTGCCAGCAGCTTAGGGGCGAATGAGCAGTTCTTC.

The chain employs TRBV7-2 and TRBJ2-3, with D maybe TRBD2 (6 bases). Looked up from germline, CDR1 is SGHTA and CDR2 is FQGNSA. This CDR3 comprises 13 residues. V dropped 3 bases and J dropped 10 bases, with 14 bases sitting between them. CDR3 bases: TGTGCCAGCAGCTTTAGCCGGGAGTATTCGCAGTATTTT. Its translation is CASSFSREYSQYF.

The CDR3 reads CASSTTSGSTYEQYF. CDR3 DNA sequence: TGTGCCAGCAGTACGACTAGCGGGAGTACGTACGAGCAGTACTTC. The V gene is TRBV6-5, the J gene TRBJ2-7, with TRBD2 matching 12 bases. Trimming at V came to 5 bases and at J to 4 bases, leaving 6 bases not matched to a gene. Germline V CDR1 and CDR2: MNHEY, SVGAGI. There are 15 residues in the CDR3.

The chain's CDR3 is CASSDLGGSYEQYF. The CDR3 nucleotides are TGTGCCAGCAGTGACCTGGGGGGGTCCTACGAGCAGTACTTC. This chain links TRBV6-4 with TRBJ2-7; 7 bases are a match to TRBD2. Trimming removed 2 bases from V and 1 base from J; junction bases left unmatched: 2. Germline V gene sequence: CDR1 MRHNA, CDR2 SNTAGT. The CDR3 is 14 amino acids.

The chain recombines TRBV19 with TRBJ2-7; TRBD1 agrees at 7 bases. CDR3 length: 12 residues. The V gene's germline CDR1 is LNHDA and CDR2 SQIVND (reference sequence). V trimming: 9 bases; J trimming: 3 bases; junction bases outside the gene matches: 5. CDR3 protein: CASGRQGYEQYF. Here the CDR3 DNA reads TGTGCCAGCGGACGACAGGGCTACGAGCAGTACTTC.

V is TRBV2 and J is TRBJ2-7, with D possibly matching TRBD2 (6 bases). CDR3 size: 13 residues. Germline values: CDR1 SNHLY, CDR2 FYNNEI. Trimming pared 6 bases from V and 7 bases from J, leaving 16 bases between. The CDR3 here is CASREGVPLEQYF. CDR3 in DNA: TGTGCCAGCAGGGAGGGAGTGCCTTTAGAGCAGTACTTC. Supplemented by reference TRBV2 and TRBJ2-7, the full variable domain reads EPEVTQTPSHQVTQMGQEVILRCVPISNHLYFYWYRQILGQKVEFLVSFYNNEISEKSEIFDDQFSVERPDGSNFTLKIRSTKLEDSAMYFCASREGVPLEQYFGPGTRLTVT.

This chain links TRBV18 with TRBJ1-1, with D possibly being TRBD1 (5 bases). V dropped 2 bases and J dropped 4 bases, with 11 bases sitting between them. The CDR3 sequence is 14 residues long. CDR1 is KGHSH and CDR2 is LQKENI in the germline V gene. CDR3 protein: CASSPVQGRTEAFF. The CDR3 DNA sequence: TGTGCCAGCTCACCAGTTCAGGGTCGCACTGAAGCTTTCTTT.

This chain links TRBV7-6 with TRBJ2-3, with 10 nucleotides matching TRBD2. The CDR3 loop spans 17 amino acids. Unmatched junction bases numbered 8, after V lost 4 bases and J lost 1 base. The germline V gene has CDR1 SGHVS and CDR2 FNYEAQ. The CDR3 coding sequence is TGTGCCAGCAGCTACTATAGCGGGGGGCGGGGCACAGATACGCAGTATTTT. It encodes CASSYYSGGRGTDTQYF.

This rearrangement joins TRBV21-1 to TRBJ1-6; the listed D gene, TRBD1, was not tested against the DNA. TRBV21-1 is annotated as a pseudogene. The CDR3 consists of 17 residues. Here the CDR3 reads CASSKDLSEDRGSPLHF. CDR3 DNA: TGTGCCAGCAGCAAAGACCTATCGGAGGACAGAGGTTCACCCCTCCACTTT.

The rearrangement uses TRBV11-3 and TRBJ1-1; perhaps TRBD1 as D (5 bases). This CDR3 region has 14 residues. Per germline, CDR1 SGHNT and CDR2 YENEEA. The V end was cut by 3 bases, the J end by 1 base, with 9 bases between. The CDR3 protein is CASSLQGKNTEAFF. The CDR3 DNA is TGTGCCAGCAGCTTGCAGGGCAAGAACACTGAAGCTTTCTTT.

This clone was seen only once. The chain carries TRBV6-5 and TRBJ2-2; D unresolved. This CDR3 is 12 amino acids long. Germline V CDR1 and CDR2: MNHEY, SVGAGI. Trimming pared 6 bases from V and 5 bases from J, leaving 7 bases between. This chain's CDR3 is CASSQWTGELFF. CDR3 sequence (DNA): TGTGCCAGCAGCCAGTGGACCGGGGAGCTGTTTTTT.

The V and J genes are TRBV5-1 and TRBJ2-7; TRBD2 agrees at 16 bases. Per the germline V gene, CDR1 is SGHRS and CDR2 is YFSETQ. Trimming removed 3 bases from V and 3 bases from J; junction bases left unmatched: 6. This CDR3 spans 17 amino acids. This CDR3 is CASSSGLAGGPNYEQYF. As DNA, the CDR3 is TGCGCCAGCAGCTCGGGACTAGCGGGAGGGCCGAACTACGAGCAGTACTTC.

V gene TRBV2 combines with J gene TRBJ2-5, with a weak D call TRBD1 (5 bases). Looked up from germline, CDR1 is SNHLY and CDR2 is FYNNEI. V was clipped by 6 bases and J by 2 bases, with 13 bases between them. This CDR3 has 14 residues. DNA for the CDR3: TGTGCCAGCAGAGACAGTACCTTTCAAGAGACCCAGTACTTC. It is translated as CASRDSTFQETQYF.

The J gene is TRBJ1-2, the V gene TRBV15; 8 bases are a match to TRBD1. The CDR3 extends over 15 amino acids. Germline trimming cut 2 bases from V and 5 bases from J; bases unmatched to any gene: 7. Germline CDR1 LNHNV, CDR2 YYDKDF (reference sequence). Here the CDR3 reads CATSRPLDREYGYTF. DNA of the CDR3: TGTGCCACCAGCAGACCCTTGGACAGGGAGTATGGCTACACCTTC.

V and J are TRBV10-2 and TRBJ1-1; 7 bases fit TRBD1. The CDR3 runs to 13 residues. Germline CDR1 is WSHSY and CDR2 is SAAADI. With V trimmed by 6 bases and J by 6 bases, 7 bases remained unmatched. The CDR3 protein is CASRQPGQPEAFF. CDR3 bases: TGCGCCAGCAGACAACCGGGACAGCCTGAAGCTTTCTTT.